This T cell receptor beta chain came from a study of T cell responses to AZD1222 COVID-19 vaccine. The CDR3 contains 15 residues. V shed 4 bases and J 3 bases; nucleotides not matched to a gene: 8. Germline CDR1 is SEHNR and CDR2 is FQNEAQ (reference sequence). Using immunoSEQ multiplex PCR, the repertoire was profiled, and TCRdb retains in-frame clones only, with some absent. The table includes over 70,000 clones, 70% to 90% detected once. Source: peripheral blood, taken on day 0 of AZD1222 vaccination. The rearrangement uses TRBV7-9 and TRBJ2-7; 8 bases line up with TRBD2. The sequence was collected from an adult in good health. CDR3 nucleotide sequence: TGTGCCAGCAGCTCGGGGGGGTCCGGAAGCTACGAGCAGTACTTC. Translating it yields CASSSGGSGSYEQYF.